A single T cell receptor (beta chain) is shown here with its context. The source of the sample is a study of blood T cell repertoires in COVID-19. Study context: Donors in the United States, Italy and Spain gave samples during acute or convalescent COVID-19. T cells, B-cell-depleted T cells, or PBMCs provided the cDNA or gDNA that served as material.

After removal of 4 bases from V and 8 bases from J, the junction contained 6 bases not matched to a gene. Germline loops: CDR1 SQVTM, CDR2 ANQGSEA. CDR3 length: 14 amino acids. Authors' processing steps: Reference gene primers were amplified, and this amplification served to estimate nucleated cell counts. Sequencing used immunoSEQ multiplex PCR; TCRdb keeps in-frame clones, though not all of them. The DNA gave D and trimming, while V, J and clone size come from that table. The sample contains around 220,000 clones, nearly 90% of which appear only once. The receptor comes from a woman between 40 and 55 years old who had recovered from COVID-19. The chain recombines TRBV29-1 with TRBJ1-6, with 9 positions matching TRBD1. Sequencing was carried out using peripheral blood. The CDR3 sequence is CSVAVTGGDSPLHF. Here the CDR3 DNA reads TGCAGCGTTGCCGTTACAGGGGGCGATTCACCCCTCCACTTT.